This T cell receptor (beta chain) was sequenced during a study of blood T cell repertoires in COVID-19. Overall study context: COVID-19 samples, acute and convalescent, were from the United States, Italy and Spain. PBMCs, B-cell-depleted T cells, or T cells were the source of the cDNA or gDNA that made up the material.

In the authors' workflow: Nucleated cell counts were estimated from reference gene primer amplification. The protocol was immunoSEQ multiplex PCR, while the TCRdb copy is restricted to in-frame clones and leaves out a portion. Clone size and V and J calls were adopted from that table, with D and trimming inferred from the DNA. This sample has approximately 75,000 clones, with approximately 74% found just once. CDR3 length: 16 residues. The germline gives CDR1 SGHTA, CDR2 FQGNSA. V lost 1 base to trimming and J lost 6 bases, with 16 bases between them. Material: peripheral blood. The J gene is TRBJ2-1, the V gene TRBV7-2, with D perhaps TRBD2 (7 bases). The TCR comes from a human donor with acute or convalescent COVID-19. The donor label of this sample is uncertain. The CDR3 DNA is TGTGCCAGCAGCTTAGGTCAGGGGAGGGGTGGCAATGAGCAGTTCTTC. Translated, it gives CASSLGQGRGGNEQFF.